Listed below are T cell receptor beta chains from one sample, sequenced in a study of Ad26.COV2.S vaccination and SARS-CoV-2 variants. Using immunoSEQ multiplex PCR, the repertoire was profiled, and TCRdb retains in-frame clones only, with some absent. The sample includes a few hundred thousand clones, 90% of them seen just once. The material sequenced was peripheral blood, taken in a trial of Ad26.COV2.S vaccine versus placebo. The receptors were gathered from a person aged 18-60 years who received the Ad26.COV2.S COVID-19 vaccine or a placebo. CDR3s include the opening cysteine and the closing phenylalanine or tryptophan. Fields, in order: J gene, V gene, clone size, D gene, CDR3 protein, CDR3 DNA. A D gene is named only where the DNA matches it firmly. Clone size is stated in some rows and not others, as once, few, many or a class when expanded.

>TRBJ1-2|TRBV5-6|-|-
CASLFGAGYGYTF
-
>TRBJ2-1|TRBV4-3|-|-
CASSQGFGPFGANEQFF
TGCGCCAGCAGCCAAGGTTTTGGACCGTTTGGGGCCAATGAGCAGTTCTTC
>TRBJ1-2|TRBV12-3/TRBV12-4|-|TRBD1
CASRDREGHGYTF
TGTGCCAGCAGGGACAGGGAAGGACACGGCTACACCTTC
>TRBJ1-1|TRBV5-6|-|-
CASSSSLNTEAFF
TGTGCCAGCAGCTCTTCTCTGAACACTGAAGCTTTCTTT
>TRBJ2-3|TRBV7-2|once|-
CASSPVPRGGTGDTQYF
TGTGCCAGCAGCCCCGTACCTAGAGGGGGTACCGGAGATACGCAGTATTTT
>TRBJ1-1|TRBV12-3/TRBV12-4|-|-
CASRILSGGYAFF
TGTGCCAGCAGGATCTTATCCGGGGGGTACGCTTTCTTT
>TRBJ1-1|TRBV4-1|-|-
CASSLDSYTEAFF
TGCGCCAGCAGCCTAGACAGTTACACTGAAGCTTTCTTT
>TRBJ2-1|TRBV27|-|TRBD1
CASSSGQVSNEQFF
TGTGCCAGCAGTTCGGGACAGGTTAGCAATGAGCAGTTCTTC
>TRBJ1-3|TRBV10-1|few|-
CASSIGESGNTIYF
TGCGCCAGCAGTATAGGAGAATCTGGAAACACCATATATTTT
>TRBJ1-1|TRBV13|-|TRBD1
CASSLGTGNPEAFF
TGTGCCAGCAGCCTCGGGACAGGGAATCCTGAAGCTTTCTTT
>TRBJ2-1|TRBV7-3|-|TRBD2
CASSLGPGAGWDYNEQFF
TGTGCCAGCAGCTTAGGACCAGGAGCGGGGTGGGATTACAATGAGCAGTTCTTC
>TRBJ1-3|TRBV12-3/TRBV12-4|-|-
CASSLPGNTIYF
TGTGCCAGCAGTTTACCGGGAAACACCATATATTTT
>TRBJ1-1|TRBV5-1|-|-
CASSLAGAFAEAFF
TGCGCCAGCAGCTTGGCCGGGGCGTTCGCTGAAGCTTTCTTT
>TRBJ2-1|TRBV4-1|few|TRBD2
CASSQVAGDEQFF
TGCGCCAGCAGCCAAGTAGCGGGAGATGAGCAGTTCTTC
>TRBJ2-1|TRBV7-9|-|TRBD1
CASSSAGGNEQFF
TGTGCCAGCAGCTCCGCAGGGGGAAATGAGCAGTTCTTC
>TRBJ2-1|TRBV5-4|-|-
CASSFGTRSEQFF
TGTGCCAGCAGCTTCGGGACTCGGAGTGAGCAGTTCTTC
>TRBJ1-6|TRBV6-5|-|TRBD1
CASSGRQGGSPLHF
TGTGCCAGCAGCGGCAGACAGGGGGGTTCACCCCTCCACTTT
>TRBJ1-4|TRBV12-3/TRBV12-4|-|-
CASSSRTNEKLFF
TGTGCCAGCAGTTCTAGAACTAATGAAAAACTGTTTTTT
>TRBJ2-1|TRBV9|-|TRBD1
CASSAIRDRGGGEQFF
TGTGCCAGCAGCGCCATCCGGGACAGGGGAGGAGGGGAGCAGTTCTTC
>TRBJ1-2|TRBV2|-|TRBD1
CASSEALGQSVGYTF
TGTGCCAGCAGTGAAGCGCTGGGACAGAGCGTCGGCTACACCTTC
>TRBJ2-4|TRBV5-8|-|TRBD2
CASRSPAGGGAAKNIQYF
TGTGCCAGCAGATCCCCAGCCGGCGGGGGGGCTGCCAAAAACATTCAGTACTTC
>TRBJ2-3|TRBV29-1|-|-
CSVERLAEIDTQYF
TGCAGCGTTGAAAGGCTAGCCGAGATAGATACGCAGTATTTT
>TRBJ2-5|TRBV29-1|-|-
CSGGRGDQETQYF
TGCAGCGGGGGTCGTGGGGACCAAGAGACCCAGTACTTC
>TRBJ2-1|TRBV6-6|-|-
CASSYFSAGPTNEQFF
TGTGCCAGCAGTTACTTCAGTGCGGGGCCCACCAATGAGCAGTTCTTC
>TRBJ1-4|TRBV7-2|few|-
CASSLDHNEKLFF
TGTGCCAGCAGCCTAGACCATAATGAAAAACTGTTTTTT
>TRBJ2-2|TRBV14|-|-
CASSPLGVLRGPQNGELFF
TGTGCCAGCAGCCCCCTGGGCGTATTGCGGGGGCCTCAGAACGGGGAGCTGTTTTTT
>TRBJ2-2|TRBV5-8|-|TRBD2
CASSWRGTSGITNTGELFF
TGTGCCAGCAGCTGGCGGGGGACTAGCGGGATAACGAACACCGGGGAGCTGTTTTTT
>TRBJ1-2|TRBV19|-|-
CASSIGGPNYGYTF
TGTGCCAGTAGTATAGGAGGTCCTAACTATGGCTACACCTTC
>TRBJ1-5|TRBV19|many|-
CASSIGWPDEVYSNQPQHF
TGTGCCAGTAGTATTGGCTGGCCCGACGAAGTTTATAGCAATCAGCCCCAGCATTTT
>TRBJ1-5|TRBV12-2|-|-
CAERETFQPQHF
TGTGCAGAAAGGGAAACTTTTCAGCCCCAGCATTTT
>TRBJ2-7|TRBV18|-|-
CASSPTPVGHSYEQYF
TGTGCCAGCTCACCAACTCCGGTGGGACATTCCTACGAGCAGTACTTC
>TRBJ1-3|TRBV30|-|-
CAWSVVPDIMHLSGNTIYF
TGTGCCTGGAGTGTAGTCCCGGACATAATGCACCTCTCTGGAAACACCATATATTTT
>TRBJ2-5|TRBV11-2|once|-
CASSLGRGSYQETQYF
TGTGCCAGCAGCTTAGGAAGGGGGTCCTACCAAGAGACCCAGTACTTC
>TRBJ1-2|TRBV5-5|-|TRBD1
CASSYDRVYGYTF
TGTGCCAGCTCCTACGACAGGGTCTATGGCTACACCTTC
>TRBJ1-4|TRBV25-1|-|-
CASSEWVRGAEKLFF
TGTGCCAGCAGTGAATGGGTTAGGGGTGCTGAAAAACTGTTTTTT
>TRBJ1-1|TRBV7-2|-|-
CASSLGGGRLNTEAFF
TGTGCCAGCAGCTTAGGGGGGGGACGGTTGAACACTGAAGCTTTCTTT
>TRBJ1-2|TRBV6-5|-|-
CASSPGGASGYTF
TGTGCCAGCAGTCCCGGGGGCGCCTCTGGCTACACCTTC
>TRBJ1-1|TRBV9|-|-
CASRPGYGGTEAFF
TGTGCCAGCAGGCCGGGCTACGGGGGTACTGAAGCTTTCTTT
>TRBJ1-1|TRBV18|-|TRBD1
CASSAGQALNTEAFF
TGTGCCAGCTCGGCGGGACAGGCTCTGAACACTGAAGCTTTCTTT
>TRBJ2-3|TRBV28|-|-
CASSFWGRDTDTQYF
TGTGCCAGCAGTTTCTGGGGGCGGGACACAGATACGCAGTATTTT
>TRBJ1-5|TRBV10-3|-|-
CAISESLTGIGGNQPQHF
TGTGCCATCAGTGAGTCCCTTACAGGGATTGGGGGCAATCAGCCCCAGCATTTT
>TRBJ1-3|TRBV19|-|-
CASRTGGGNTIYF
TGTGCCAGTAGAACCGGGGGAGGAAACACCATATATTTT
>TRBJ2-7|TRBV27|-|TRBD1
CASSLGQGAAYEQYF
TGTGCCAGCAGTTTGGGGCAGGGGGCAGCCTACGAGCAGTACTTC
>TRBJ1-3|TRBV10-3|-|-
CAISGGLYSGNTIYF
TGTGCCATCAGCGGCGGGTTATACTCTGGAAACACCATATATTTT
>TRBJ1-6|TRBV19|-|TRBD1
CASTQGDRPLHF
TGTGCCAGTACCCAGGGGGACAGACCCCTCCACTTT
>TRBJ2-1|TRBV4-1|-|-
CASSAETFSSDEQFF
TGCGCCAGCAGCGCTGAAACCTTTTCTTCGGATGAGCAGTTCTTC
>TRBJ2-1|TRBV10-1|-|-
CASSEPLGSYNEQFF
TGCGCCAGCAGTGAACCCCTAGGGTCCTACAATGAGCAGTTCTTC
>TRBJ1-1|TRBV4-3|-|-
CASSQQGTEAFF
TGCGCCAGCAGCCAACAGGGGACTGAAGCTTTCTTT
>TRBJ2-1|TRBV6-4|-|TRBD2
CASSGTSGSYNEQFF
TGTGCCAGCAGTGGGACTAGCGGGAGTTACAATGAGCAGTTCTTC
>TRBJ1-3|TRBV28|-|-
CASIGAGNTIYF
TGTGCCAGCATTGGCGCTGGAAACACCATATATTTT
>TRBJ1-1|TRBV24-1|-|-
CATSYAGVGTEAFF
TGTGCCACCAGCTATGCGGGGGTGGGCACTGAAGCTTTCTTT
>TRBJ2-3|TRBV10-3|-|-
CAISARGTVQTPRGTDTQYF
TGTGCCATCAGTGCCCGGGGGACAGTCCAAACTCCTCGGGGGACAGATACGCAGTATTTT
>TRBJ1-5|TRBV9|-|-
CASSVGDLGNQPQHF
TGTGCCAGCAGCGTGGGGGACTTGGGCAATCAGCCCCAGCATTTT